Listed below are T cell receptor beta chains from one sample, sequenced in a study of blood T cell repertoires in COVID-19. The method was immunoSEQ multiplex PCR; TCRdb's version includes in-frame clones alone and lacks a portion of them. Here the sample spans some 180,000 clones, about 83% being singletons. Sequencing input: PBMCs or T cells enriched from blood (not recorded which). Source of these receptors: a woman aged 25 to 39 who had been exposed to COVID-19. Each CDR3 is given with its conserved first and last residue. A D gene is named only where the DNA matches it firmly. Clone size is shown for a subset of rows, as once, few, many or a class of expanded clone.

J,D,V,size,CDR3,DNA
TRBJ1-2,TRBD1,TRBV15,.,CATSREQGANYGYTF,TGTGCCACCAGCAGAGAACAGGGGGCTAACTATGGCTACACCTTC
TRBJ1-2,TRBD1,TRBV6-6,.,CASRGGQMGYGYTF,TGTGCCAGCAGAGGGGGACAGATGGGTTATGGCTACACCTTC
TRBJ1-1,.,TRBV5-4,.,CASSGGAFQNTEAFF,TGTGCCAGCAGCGGCGGGGCGTTTCAAAACACTGAAGCTTTCTTT
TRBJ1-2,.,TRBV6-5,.,CASRDSGYYGYTF,TGTGCCAGCAGGGACTCGGGGTACTATGGCTACACCTTC
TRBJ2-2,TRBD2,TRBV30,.,CAWGPTGGRNTGELFF,TGTGCCTGGGGCCCCACCGGGGGGAGGAACACCGGGGAGCTGTTTTTT
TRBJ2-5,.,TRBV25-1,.,CASTGERTQYF,TGTGCCAGCACCGGGGAAAGAACCCAGTACTTC
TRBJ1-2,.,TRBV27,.,CASSPVPEGGGYTF,TGTGCCAGCAGCCCAGTCCCGGAAGGCGGTGGCTACACCTTC
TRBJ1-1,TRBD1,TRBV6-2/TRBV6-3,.,CASSYTETGATEAFF,TGTGCCAGCAGTTACACCGAGACAGGGGCCACTGAAGCTTTCTTT
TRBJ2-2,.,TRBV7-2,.,CASSFEGTTGELFF,TGTGCCAGCAGCTTTGAGGGGACTACCGGGGAGCTGTTTTTT
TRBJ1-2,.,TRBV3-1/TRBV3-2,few,CASSQERGIAYGYTF,TGTGCCAGCAGCCAAGAACGGGGAATCGCCTATGGCTACACCTTC
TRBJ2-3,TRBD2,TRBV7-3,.,CASSLVPSGGLDTQYF,TGTGCCAGCAGCTTAGTCCCTAGCGGGGGTTTGGATACGCAGTATTTT
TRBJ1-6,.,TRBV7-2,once,CASSTDSLYNSPLHF,TGTGCCAGCAGTACCGACAGTTTATATAATTCACCCCTCCACTTT
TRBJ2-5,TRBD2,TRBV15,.,CATSTRLAGAQETQYF,TGTGCCACCAGCACTAGACTAGCGGGGGCCCAAGAGACCCAGTACTTC
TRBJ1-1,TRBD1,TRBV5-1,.,CASSLGDRGAFF,TGCGCCAGCAGCTTGGGGGACAGGGGAGCTTTCTTT
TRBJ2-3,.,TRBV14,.,CASSQSGNGWDTQYF,TGTGCCAGCAGCCAATCAGGGAATGGTTGGGATACGCAGTATTTT
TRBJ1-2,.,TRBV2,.,CARPPSAVRPFDYGYTF,TGTGCCAGGCCCCCCTCAGCGGTCAGACCCTTCGACTATGGCTACACCTTC
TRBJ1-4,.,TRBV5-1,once,CASSLGRGDEKLFF,TGCGCCAGCAGCTTAGGTCGGGGGGATGAAAAACTGTTTTTT
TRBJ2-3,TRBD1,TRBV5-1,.,CASSLYRTGPADTQYF,TGCGCCAGCAGCTTGTACCGGACAGGGCCCGCGGATACGCAGTATTTT
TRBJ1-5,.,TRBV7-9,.,CASSLGSAARREPQHF,TGTGCCAGCAGCTTAGGGAGTGCCGCAAGACGGGAGCCCCAGCATTTT
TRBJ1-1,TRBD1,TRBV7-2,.,CASSLGQGTEAFF,TGTGCCAGCAGCCTCGGACAGGGCACTGAAGCTTTCTTT
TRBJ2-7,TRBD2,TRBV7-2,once,CASSSTRAGGTFYEQYF,TGTGCCAGCAGCTCTACCCGGGCGGGGGGGACCTTCTACGAGCAGTACTTC
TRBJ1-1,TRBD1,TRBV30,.,CAWSLAGGNTEAFF,TGTGCCTGGAGTTTGGCAGGGGGCAACACTGAAGCTTTCTTT
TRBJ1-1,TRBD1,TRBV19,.,CASSIRDRPNTEAFF,TGTGCCAGTAGTATAAGGGACAGGCCAAACACTGAAGCTTTCTTT